This T cell receptor beta chain was obtained from a study of CD8+ T cells in alopecia areata. Whole-study results and caveats: Affected scalp, especially in alopecia totalis/universalis, had a higher clonality than normal scalp did. Tofacitinib delivered significant drops in scalp clonality and in expanded CD8+ clones among the top 100.

V lost 6 bases to trimming and J lost 3 bases; unmatched junction nucleotides: 4. CDR3 length: 14 amino acids. Germline V gene sequence: CDR1 MNHEY, CDR2 SMNVEV (reference sequence). RNA, once extracted, was reverse transcribed into cDNA for use as the sequencing template. Assay used: immunoSEQ multiplex PCR; TCRdb lists only in-frame clones, some missing. The table shows 90,000 to 120,000 clones, with less than 90% occurring only once. This clone was seen only once. Its target is not known. Regarding treatment: oral pan-JAK inhibitor, 5-10 mg twice daily. Sequenced material: CD8+ T cells sorted from blood, taken at week 24, from a patient treated with tofacitinib. This receptor was identified in a human donor with alopecia areata. The chain joins TRBV27 to TRBJ2-7; 11 bases fit TRBD2. The CDR3 here is CASRITSGGYEQYF. Here the CDR3 DNA reads TGTGCCAGCAGGATAACTAGCGGGGGCTACGAGCAGTACTTC.